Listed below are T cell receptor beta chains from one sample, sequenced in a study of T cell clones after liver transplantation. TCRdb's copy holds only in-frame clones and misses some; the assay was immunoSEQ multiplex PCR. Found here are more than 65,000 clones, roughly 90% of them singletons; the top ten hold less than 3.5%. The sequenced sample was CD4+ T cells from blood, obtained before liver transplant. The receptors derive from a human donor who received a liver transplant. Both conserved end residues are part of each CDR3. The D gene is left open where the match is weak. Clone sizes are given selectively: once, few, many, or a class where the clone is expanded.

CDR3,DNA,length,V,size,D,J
CSVETSGADTQYF,TGCAGCGTTGAAACCTCTGGCGCAGATACGCAGTATTTT,13,TRBV29-1,.,.,TRBJ2-3
CASSRTGLAGGEQFF,TGTGCCAGCAGTCGTACGGGACTAGCAGGGGGTGAGCAGTTCTTC,15,TRBV28,few,TRBD2,TRBJ2-1
CAWSAYSVQDGYTF,TGTGCCTGGAGTGCCTATTCGGTTCAGGATGGCTACACCTTC,14,TRBV30,.,.,TRBJ1-2
CAATGVNTEAFF,TGTGCCGCGACAGGAGTGAACACTGAAGCTTTCTTT,12,TRBV30,few,.,TRBJ1-1
CASSLAGGIQETQYF,TGTGCCAGCAGCCTAGCGGGAGGGATCCAAGAGACCCAGTACTTC,15,TRBV11-3,.,TRBD2,TRBJ2-5
CASSYIPGNIQYF,TGTGCCAGCAGTTACATCCCCGGGAACATTCAGTACTTC,13,TRBV6-6,.,.,TRBJ2-4
CASSPGQRNEKLFF,TGTGCCAGCTCACCGGGACAACGCAATGAAAAACTGTTTTTT,14,TRBV18,.,.,TRBJ1-4
CASSLSGGGGEKLFF,TGTGCCAGCAGCTTATCCGGGGGGGGAGGTGAAAAACTGTTTTTT,15,TRBV7-6,.,.,TRBJ1-4
CASSSTPYQETQYF,TGTGCCAGCAGCTCGACACCGTACCAAGAGACCCAGTACTTC,14,TRBV11-3,.,.,TRBJ2-5
CASSPGRHPNTEAFF,TGTGCCAGCAGTCCCGGACGGCACCCGAACACTGAAGCTTTCTTT,15,TRBV28,.,.,TRBJ1-1
CASSSGTGGSYEQYF,TGTGCCAGCAGCTCCGGGACAGGGGGCTCCTACGAGCAGTACTTC,15,TRBV28,.,TRBD1,TRBJ2-7
CAWRAGFPDEQYF,TGTGCCTGGAGAGCAGGGTTCCCCGACGAGCAGTACTTC,13,TRBV30,.,.,TRBJ2-7
CASRRLSGGSDTQYF,TGTGCCAGCAGGAGACTTTCGGGGGGGTCAGATACGCAGTATTTT,15,TRBV27,.,TRBD2,TRBJ2-3
CASSLGRGAGSSDNEQFF,TGTGCCAGCAGCTTAGGTCGCGGAGCGGGCTCATCTGACAATGAGCAGTTCTTC,18,TRBV7-8,once,.,TRBJ2-1
CAISPQGNEQFF,TGTGCCATCAGTCCTCAGGGCAATGAGCAGTTCTTC,12,TRBV10-3,.,.,TRBJ2-1
CASSPGGNWAEAFF,TGTGCCAGCAGCCCAGGTGGGAATTGGGCTGAAGCTTTCTTT,14,TRBV7-3,.,.,TRBJ1-1
CASSREGTGSYEQYF,TGTGCCAGCAGCCGGGAGGGGACAGGTTCCTACGAGCAGTACTTC,15,TRBV7-2,once,.,TRBJ2-7
CASSIKGGSGYTF,TGTGCCAGTAGTATAAAAGGGGGAAGTGGCTACACCTTC,13,TRBV19,.,.,TRBJ1-2
CASSLDQGYWPQHF,TGTGCCAGCAGCTTAGATCAAGGGTACTGGCCCCAGCATTTT,14,TRBV11-2,.,.,TRBJ1-5
CASSYQQGYLVYEQFF,TGTGCCAGCAGTTATCAACAGGGCTACTTAGTCTATGAGCAGTTCTTC,16,TRBV5-4,.,.,TRBJ2-1
CASSGSVLPSSYNEQFF,TGTGCCAGCAGTGGGTCCGTATTGCCCAGCTCCTACAATGAGCAGTTCTTC,17,TRBV25-1,.,.,TRBJ2-1
CASTLAGGGTGELFF,TGTGCCAGCACCCTAGCGGGAGGAGGCACCGGGGAGCTGTTTTTT,15,TRBV7-8,.,TRBD2,TRBJ2-2
CASSQDRLNSYEQYF,TGTGCCAGCAGCCAAGATCGACTAAACTCCTACGAGCAGTACTTC,15,TRBV4-2,.,.,TRBJ2-7
CASSSGGRSYNEQFF,TGTGCCAGTAGTAGCGGTGGAAGGTCCTACAATGAGCAGTTCTTC,15,TRBV19,once,.,TRBJ2-1
CASSFRGGPHEQFF,TGTGCCAGCAGCTTCCGAGGGGGCCCCCATGAGCAGTTCTTC,14,TRBV7-2,.,TRBD1,TRBJ2-1